One and the same sample provided the 15 T cell receptor beta chains below, sequenced in a study of human T cells and chemical hapten exposure (dated by TCRdb to the early 2020s). Sample time point, as interpreted from the label and publication: pre-sensitization, week 0. The label giving this sample's treatment or condition can be read as: therapeutic diphenylcyclopropenone sensitization with weekly scalp DPC. Library prep was done by RACE. The sample was run on a NextSeq 500. Using fastp trimming at Q25 and MiXCR clonotype assembly, TCRdb reanalyzed the public sequencing data and kept in-frame beta chains. Records with the same CDR3 protein are collapsed into one entry carrying the most frequent genes and DNA. The table for this sample lists 300,000 to 450,000 distinct CDR3 sequences; approximately 5.1% of them were counted only once. Together, the top ten hold 2.5% to 3% of the sample. The sequencing here drew on whole blood, taken in connection with sensitization to the hapten diphenylcyclopropenone (DPC). The receptors come from a woman between 45 and 65 years old with alopecia areata. Some clones in this sample may be carry-over from other donors' samples.

This clonotype has only a few counts. V gene TRBV5-1 combines with J gene TRBJ1-2; 8 positions match TRBD1. Germline CDR1 SGHRS, CDR2 YFSETQ. This CDR3 spans 15 amino acids. The V and J ends lost 4 bases and 2 bases, in that order; junction bases with no gene match: 7. CDR3 residues: CASSLDRGENYGYTF. CDR3 DNA sequence: TGCGCCAGCAGCCTCGACAGGGGAGAGAACTATGGCTACACCTTC. The full variable domain, rest sourced from reference TRBV5-1 and TRBJ1-2, is KAGVTQTPRYLIKTRGQQVTLSCSPISGHRSVSWYQQTPGQGLQFLFEYFSETQRNKGNFPGRFSGRQFSNSRSEMNVSTLELGDSALYLCASSLDRGENYGYTFGSGTRLTVV.

V gene TRBV6-6 combines with J gene TRBJ1-6; perhaps TRBD1 as D (6 bases). Trimming removed 5 bases at V and 1 base at J, with 18 bases between. Germline values: CDR1 MNHNY, CDR2 SVGAGI (reference sequence). The CDR3 runs 18 residues. As DNA, the CDR3 is TGTGCCAGCAGTCGGCGGGGGGGGGCGCAATCCTATAATTCACCCCTCCACTTT. The encoded protein is CASSRRGGAQSYNSPLHF.

CDR3: CASSAGLAGGRETQYF. As DNA, the CDR3 is TGTGCCAGCAGCGCTGGACTAGCGGGGGGGCGAGAGACCCAGTACTTC. The chain combines TRBV2 with TRBJ2-5, with TRBD2 matching over 15 bases. CDR3 length: 16 amino acids. Germline CDR1 is SNHLY and CDR2 is FYNNEI. V was clipped by 6 bases and J by 4 bases; unmatched bases: 6.

V usage is TRBV30 and J usage is TRBJ2-5; D gene ambiguous. With 4 bases removed from V and 4 bases from J, the gap between germline ends came to 13 bases. Germline CDR1 is GTSNPN and CDR2 is SVGIG (reference sequence). The CDR3 spans 13 residues. The CDR3 loop reads CAWNSLKGETQYF. The CDR3 nucleotides read TGTGCCTGGAATTCACTTAAGGGAGAGACCCAGTACTTC. The full variable domain, rest sourced from reference TRBV30 and TRBJ2-5, is SQTIHQWPATLVQPVGSPLSLECTVEGTSNPNLYWYRQAAGRGLQLLFYSVGIGQISSEVPQNLSASRPQDRQFILSSKKLLLSDSGFYLCAWNSLKGETQYFGPGTRLLVL.

At least ten counts were recorded for this clonotype. This rearrangement joins TRBV3-1 to TRBJ1-1; D is ambiguous. Germline lookup yields CDR1 LGHDT and CDR2 YNNKEL (reference sequence). V lost 3 bases and J 2 bases, leaving 10 bases between the germline ends. This CDR3 is built from 14 residues. CDR3 nucleotide sequence: TGTGCCAGCAGCCAGATGGAGGGAAACACTGAAGCTTTCTTT. Its translation: CASSQMEGNTEAFF.

The CDR3 DNA reads TGCAGTGGGGAGACCGGGACAGGGCCTCCAAATACGCAGTATTTT. This sequence encodes CSGETGTGPPNTQYF. This chain joins TRBV20-1 and TRBJ2-3; 9 bases are shared with TRBD1. CDR1 DFQATT and CDR2 SNEGSKA come from the germline V gene (reference sequence). This CDR3 spans 15 amino acids. The ends lost 7 bases at V and 7 bases at J; junction bases unmatched: 15.

The rearrangement uses TRBV7-9 and TRBJ1-4; 11 nucleotides align to TRBD1. Trimming cost V 3 bases and J 4 bases; bases outside gene matches: 10. The CDR3 totals 18 residues. Germline V gene data show CDR1 as SEHNR and CDR2 as FQNEAQ (reference sequence). CDR3 protein: CASSFLRDRGYNNEKLFF. For the CDR3, the DNA is TGTGCCAGCAGCTTTCTCCGGGACAGGGGGTATAATAATGAAAAACTGTTTTTT.

The V gene is TRBV29-1, the J gene TRBJ1-1; tentatively, D is TRBD1 (5 bases). The V gene lost 3 bases and the J gene lost 2 bases, with 10 bases spanning the gap. The CDR3 runs to 13 residues. Germline CDR1 is SQVTM and CDR2 is ANQGSEA. The CDR3 DNA reads TGCAGCGTTGATGCAGGGAGTAACACTGAAGCTTTCTTT. Translated, it gives CSVDAGSNTEAFF.

This clonotype was counted only a few times. The chain links TRBV9 to TRBJ1-2; maybe TRBD1 (5 bases). Germline CDR1 SGDLS, CDR2 YYNGEE. Trimming took 3 bases from V and 3 from J, leaving 9 bases between them. There are 13 residues in the CDR3. This CDR3 reads CASSAQTDYGYTF. DNA for the CDR3: TGTGCCAGCAGCGCGCAGACAGACTATGGCTACACCTTC.

This sequence joins TRBV19 and TRBJ2-5; either TRBD1 or TRBD2 may supply D (5 bases each). V gave up 5 bases and J gave up 3 bases, with 13 bases separating them. CDR1 is LNHDA and CDR2 is SQIVND in the germline V gene (reference sequence). The CDR3 has 14 amino acids. Here the CDR3 reads CASSAERGEETQYF. In DNA form, the CDR3 reads TGTGCCAGTAGTGCGGAGAGGGGCGAAGAGACCCAGTACTTC.

V is TRBV19 and J is TRBJ2-7; perhaps TRBD2 as D (5 bases). The CDR3 is 13 residues long. Germline CDR1 reads LNHDA; CDR2 reads SQIVND (reference sequence). V shed 5 bases and J shed 5 bases, with 13 bases lying between them. CDR3 region: CASSSRTRDEQYF. In nucleotides, the CDR3 is TGTGCCAGTAGTTCCCGGACGAGGGACGAGCAGTACTTC.

This clonotype is a singleton in its sample. Being one base from a much bigger clone, this may be a read error. The chain is built from TRBV2 and TRBJ2-1; TRBD2 matches 8 bases. The germline V gene encodes CDR1 SNHLY and CDR2 FYNNEI. CDR3 length: 14 amino acids. V shed 9 bases and J 12 bases; nucleotides not matched to a gene: 16. CDR3 DNA: TGTGCCAGAAGTCCCGGGACTAGTGCGAGTGTGCAGTTCTTC. Protein product: CARSPGTSASVQFF.

This rearrangement joins TRBV24-1 to TRBJ2-2, with TRBD1 matching over 8 bases. This CDR3 region has 15 residues. The V and J ends lost 2 bases and 7 bases, in that order; junction bases with no gene match: 5. Germline V lookup: CDR1 KGHDR, CDR2 SFDVKD. The CDR3 reads CATSDSRGLGGELFF. The CDR3 nucleotides are TGTGCCACCAGTGATTCCAGGGGGCTCGGCGGGGAGCTGTTTTTT.

The table lists this clonotype with many counts. The chain uses TRBV28 and TRBJ2-1; TRBD1 might be the D (6 bases). The CDR3 sequence is 14 residues long. The germline V gene has CDR1 MDHEN and CDR2 SYDVKM. V gave up 8 bases and J gave up 2 bases, with 13 bases separating them. CDR3 sequence reads: CASRRGGPYNEQFF. Here the CDR3 DNA reads TGTGCCAGCCGCCGTGGGGGCCCCTACAATGAGCAGTTCTTC.

Many counts were recorded for this clonotype. This chain's CDR3 is CASTKNGGEETQYF. As DNA, the CDR3 is TGCGCCAGCACTAAGAATGGGGGGGAAGAGACCCAGTACTTC. V and J are TRBV5-1 and TRBJ2-5; 7 bases align to TRBD2. V shed 6 bases and J 3 bases; nucleotides not matched to a gene: 8. The CDR3 spans 14 residues. CDR1 SGHRS and CDR2 YFSETQ come from the germline V gene.